The next 29 T cell receptor beta chains were all read from a single sample in a study of CD8+CD57+ T cells in acquired aplastic anemia. The template used for profiling TCR beta VDJ and CDR3 was genomic DNA. TCRdb re-derived calls from the reads in MiXCR, one entry per CDR3 protein. This table holds about 190,000 distinct CDR3 sequences, approximately 49% found once. Sequencing was performed on sorted CD4+, CD8+, or CD8+CD57+ T cells (not recorded which) from PBMCs. Source of these receptors: a human donor in good health, serving as a control.

This rearrangement joins TRBV9 to TRBJ2-7; D ambiguous. Per the germline V gene, CDR1 is SGDLS and CDR2 is YYNGEE. V shed 8 bases and J shed 4 bases, with 16 bases lying between them. The CDR3 length is 13 residues. The CDR3 nucleotides read TGTGCCAGTAGCCAGAGTGACGGTTACGAGCAGTACTTC. Residues: CASSQSDGYEQYF.

The chain combines TRBV11-2 with TRBJ2-3; 9 nucleotides line up with TRBD2. Per the germline V gene, CDR1 is SGHAT and CDR2 is FQNNGV. There are 16 residues in the CDR3. Trimming removed 5 bases from V and 2 bases from J; junction bases left unmatched: 8. As DNA, the CDR3 is TGTGCCAGCAGCCCCTTAGCGGGGGACCTCACAGATACGCAGTATTTT. Amino acid sequence: CASSPLAGDLTDTQYF.

This clonotype has a single count. J is TRBJ2-3 and V is TRBV5-1, with D maybe TRBD2 (5 bases). V was trimmed by 4 bases and J by 1 base, leaving 7 bases between them. Germline V CDR1 and CDR2: SGHRS, YFSETQ. The CDR3 totals 13 residues. The DNA for the CDR3 is TGCGCCAGCAGCCCGGAGGGCACAGATACGCAGTATTTT. This encodes CASSPEGTDTQYF.

The rearrangement joins TRBV2 to TRBJ1-6, with D possibly being TRBD1 (6 bases). The CDR3 runs to 15 residues. Deletions cut 4 bases from V and 6 bases from J, with 13 bases between. CDR1 is SNHLY and CDR2 is FYNNEI in the germline V gene. CDR3 region: CASSVGTQSNSPLHF. DNA for the CDR3: TGTGCCAGCAGTGTGGGGACACAAAGTAATTCACCCCTCCACTTT.

This clonotype occurred many times. The junction differs from germline at one of its ends, possibly a read error. The chain combines TRBV7-7 with TRBJ2-5; possibly TRBD2 for D (5 bases). The CDR3 extends over 14 amino acids. Germline CDR1 is SSHAT and CDR2 is FNYEAQ (reference sequence). CDR3 loop: CASSSSFVQETQYF. CDR3 sequence (DNA): TGTGCTAGCAGCTCTAGCTTTGTCCAAGAGACCCAGTACTTC.

V and J are TRBV5-1 and TRBJ2-3, with TRBD1 matching 7 bases. This CDR3 spans 13 amino acids. Germline V gene data show CDR1 as SGHRS and CDR2 as YFSETQ. The junction had 6 bases not matched to a gene; V was cut back by 4 bases and J by 7 bases. Written as DNA, the CDR3 is TGCGCCAGCAGCAAAACAGGGGAGTATACGCAGTATTTT. It yields the protein CASSKTGEYTQYF. The entire variable domain, with the rest obtained from reference TRBV5-1 and TRBJ2-3, is as follows: KAGVTQTPRYLIKTRGQQVTLSCSPISGHRSVSWYQQTPGQGLQFLFEYFSETQRNKGNFPGRFSGRQFSNSRSEMNVSTLELGDSALYLCASSKTGEYTQYFGPGTRLTVL.

This clonotype was detected ten times or more. CDR3 DNA: TGCGCCAGCAGCTTGGACGGAGAGACCCAGTACTTC. This codes for CASSLDGETQYF. The chain recombines TRBV5-1 with TRBJ2-5; no reliable D call. Trimming took off 0 bases at V and 4 bases at J, with 4 bases between the two ends. The CDR3 covers 12 residues. Germline V lookup: CDR1 SGHRS, CDR2 YFSETQ.

This clonotype has at least ten counts. The genes are TRBV15 and TRBJ1-2; D is perhaps TRBD1 (5 bases). Trimming removed 0 bases at V and 2 bases at J, with 19 bases between. Germline values: CDR1 LNHNV, CDR2 YYDKDF (reference sequence). CDR3 length: 18 amino acids. CDR3 in amino acids: CATSRDQPGSKGNYGYTF. In DNA form, the CDR3 reads TGTGCCACCAGCAGAGATCAACCAGGGTCTAAGGGAAACTATGGCTACACCTTC.

This clonotype came up a few times. CDR3 DNA: TGTGCCAGCAACGAAGGGACAGGGATCGAGCAGTACTTC. This sequence encodes CASNEGTGIEQYF. The V and J genes are TRBV19 and TRBJ2-7; 9 bases fit TRBD1. With 9 bases clipped from V and 6 bases from J, the junction kept 9 bases outside the gene matches. The CDR3 is made up of 13 amino acids. Germline CDR1 is LNHDA and CDR2 is SQIVND (reference sequence). The full variable domain, in which reference TRBV19 and TRBJ2-7 provide the parts outside the CDR3, is DGGITQSPKYLFRKEGQNVTLSCEQNLNHDAMYWYRQDPGQGLRLIYYSQIVNDFQKGDIAEGYSVSREKKESFPLTVTSAQKNPTAFYLCASNEGTGIEQYFGPGTRLTVT.

The gene calls are TRBV29-1 and TRBJ1-1, with a tentative D call TRBD1 (5 bases). The CDR3 sequence is 16 residues long. V was pared by 3 bases and J by 6 bases, with 23 bases between. Germline CDR1 and CDR2: SQVTM and ANQGSEA. CDR3 sequence (DNA): TGCAGCGTTGAGAATACCGGGGTTTGGGGCACCTCTGAAGCTTTCTTT. Translating gives CSVENTGVWGTSEAFF.

The chain is built from TRBV6-1 and TRBJ2-5, with D perhaps matching TRBD2 (6 bases). The CDR3 runs 11 residues. The V end was cut by 4 bases, the J end by 10 bases, with 10 bases between. Germline-derived CDR1 and CDR2 are MNHNS and SASEGT. The CDR3 is CASSVRGIQYF. In nucleotides, the CDR3 is TGTGCCAGCAGTGTCCGGGGGATCCAGTACTTC.

This clonotype was observed at least ten times. Here the CDR3 DNA reads TGTGCCAGCAGTTATATTGGCAATCAGCCCCAGCATTTT. The encoded protein is CASSYIGNQPQHF. The chain couples TRBV6-6 to TRBJ1-5; no clear D gene. The CDR3 length is 13 residues. Per germline, CDR1 MNHNY and CDR2 SVGAGI (reference sequence). V gave up 3 bases and J gave up 2 bases, with 5 bases separating them.

This rearrangement joins TRBV24-1 to TRBJ1-1; D is uncertain. CDR1 and CDR2 from the germline V gene are KGHDR and SFDVKD. The V end was cut by 7 bases, the J end by 0 bases, with 14 bases between. This CDR3 has 15 residues. The CDR3 is CATSNSGSMNTEAFF. As DNA, the CDR3 is TGTGCCACCAGCAATTCGGGCAGCATGAACACTGAAGCTTTCTTT.

Worth noting for this clonotype: A clone one base away is much larger, so this may be a read error. The chain employs TRBV10-2 and TRBJ2-7, with D perhaps TRBD1 (5 bases). Germline CDR1 is WSHSY and CDR2 is SAAADI. CDR3 length: 18 residues. CDR3 bases: TGTGCCAGCAGTTACCCGGACGTTCCCAGGGTTACTTCCTACGAGCAGCACTTC. The encoded protein is CASSYPDVPRVTSYEQHF.

This clonotype showed up just a few times. The J gene is TRBJ2-7, the V gene TRBV20-1; D is unresolved. The CDR3 is made up of 10 amino acids. V lost 6 bases and J lost 6, with 9 bases in between. Germline CDR1 DFQATT, CDR2 SNEGSKA (reference sequence). The CDR3 DNA follows: TGCAGTGCCCTATTTGGCGAGCAGTACTTC. It is translated as CSALFGEQYF.

This clonotype was counted only a few times. The junction departs from the called germline gene at one end, perhaps through a read error. The V call is TRBV10-2, the J call TRBJ2-7; 10 nucleotides line up with TRBD1. The V gene's germline CDR1 is WSHSY and CDR2 SAAADI. This CDR3 contains 14 residues. The CDR3 reads CASSRTGGEYEQYF. As DNA, the CDR3 is TGTGCCAGCAGTAGGACAGGGGGTGAGTACGAGCAGTACTTC.

The rearrangement uses TRBV12-3 or TRBV12-4 and TRBJ2-1; D perhaps matches TRBD2 (5 bases). This CDR3 region has 16 residues. V gave up 7 bases and J gave up 6 bases, with 22 bases separating them. As DNA, the CDR3 is TGTGCCAGCAACCGTCGGGCGGGCGGGCCTACCAATGAGCAGTTCTTC. Its translation: CASNRRAGGPTNEQFF.

V is TRBV12-3 or TRBV12-4 and J is TRBJ2-5, with 7 positions matching TRBD2. The CDR3 totals 12 residues. Germline trimming cut 6 bases from V and 7 bases from J; bases unmatched to any gene: 5. In DNA form, the CDR3 reads TGTGCCAGCAGCTTGGGCGGGGGGACCCAGTACTTC. This encodes CASSLGGGTQYF.

This clonotype was seen many times. The V gene is TRBV20-1, the J gene TRBJ2-2; 7 bases match TRBD1. This CDR3 has 14 amino acids. The trim removed 5 bases at V and 3 bases at J, leaving 6 bases unmatched. CDR1 and CDR2 (germline): DFQATT, SNEGSKA (reference sequence). The chain's CDR3 is CSAPRDRHTGELFF. CDR3 coding DNA: TGCAGTGCTCCACGGGACAGACACACCGGGGAGCTGTTTTTT.

This clonotype was found a few times. The rearrangement links TRBV20-1 to TRBJ2-7, with D hard to call. CDR1 DFQATT and CDR2 SNEGSKA come from the germline V gene (reference sequence). The ends were cut back, 0 bases at V and 5 bases at J, with 8 bases in the middle. The CDR3 spans 12 residues. CDR3 in amino acids: CSARDYTDEQYF. For the CDR3, the DNA is TGCAGTGCTAGAGATTATACGGACGAGCAGTACTTC.

This clonotype was counted at least ten times. The chain carries TRBV20-1 and TRBJ2-1; D remains ambiguous. V dropped 3 bases and J dropped 0 bases, with 9 bases sitting between them. CDR1 DFQATT and CDR2 SNEGSKA come from the germline V gene (reference sequence). The CDR3 is 14 residues long. Here the CDR3 DNA reads TGCAGTGCTAGCCGAGGAAGCTCCTACAATGAGCAGTTCTTC. Encoded protein: CSASRGSSYNEQFF.

Comments on this clonotype: No DNA is shown, since the ends of the CDR3 on it are uncertain; the CDR3 is the one TCRdb lists. The chain is built from TRBV19 and TRBJ1-6; TRBD1, the table's D call, lacks a check against the DNA. Germline assignment: CDR1 LNHDA and CDR2 SQIVND (reference sequence). The CDR3 sequence runs 23 residues, both termini included. The CDR3 region is CASNRGGGFNEQYFGPGNSPLHF.

This clonotype was counted ten times or more. The chain uses TRBV7-2 and TRBJ1-6; the match to TRBD1 covers 7 bases. The trim removed 4 bases at V and 10 bases at J, leaving 10 bases unmatched. The CDR3 sequence is 15 residues long. The germline gives CDR1 SGHTA, CDR2 FQGNSA. The CDR3 here is CASSWETGILSPLHF. The CDR3, as DNA: TGTGCCAGCAGCTGGGAGACAGGGATACTATCACCCCTCCACTTT. Filled out from reference TRBV7-2 and TRBJ1-6, the complete variable domain reads GAGVSQSPSNKVTEKGKDVELRCDPISGHTALYWYRQSLGQGLEFLIYFQGNSAPDKSGLPSDRFSAERTGGSVSTLTIQRTQQEDSAVYLCASSWETGILSPLHFGNGTRLTVT.

The chain recombines TRBV9 with TRBJ2-7, with 8 bases that match TRBD1. Per the germline V gene, CDR1 is SGDLS and CDR2 is YYNGEE. V gave up 0 bases and J gave up 2 bases; unmatched junction bases: 1. CDR3 length: 14 amino acids. Written as DNA, the CDR3 is TGTGCCAGCAGCGTAGCAGGGGGCCCCTACGAGCAGTACTTC. This gives the protein CASSVAGGPYEQYF.

This clonotype was seen repeatedly, ten times or more. This chain joins TRBV5-1 and TRBJ1-1; tentatively, D is TRBD1 (6 bases). CDR1 is SGHRS, CDR2 YFSETQ, per germline. Trimming cost V 5 bases and J 1 base, with 18 bases left between them. The CDR3 has 16 residues. The CDR3 protein is CASREGRGGRNTEAFF. The CDR3, as DNA: TGCGCCAGCAGAGAAGGCAGGGGAGGAAGGAACACTGAAGCTTTCTTT.

This clonotype was found a few times. The chain joins TRBV2 to TRBJ2-3; 11 bases line up with TRBD2. CDR1 is SNHLY and CDR2 is FYNNEI in the germline V gene. The CDR3 has 16 residues. Losses at the gene ends were 6 bases for V and 0 bases for J; bases not matched to a gene: 5. CDR3 bases: TGTGCCAGCAGGGTAGCGGGGGGGGGAAGCACAGATACGCAGTATTTT. Its translation is CASRVAGGGSTDTQYF.

There are many counts of this clonotype. The rearrangement links TRBV4-3 to TRBJ2-2; 9 positions match TRBD2. From germline, CDR1 is LGHNA and CDR2 YSLEER. V lost 10 bases and J lost 5; bases outside the gene matches: 17. The CDR3 totals 17 residues. The CDR3 DNA follows: TGCGCCAACAGGACTAGCGAAAATCCTAGGTCTACCGGGGAGCTGTTTTTT. It codes for CANRTSENPRSTGELFF.

This chain joins TRBV19 and TRBJ1-2; 10 bases are a match to TRBD1. Germline V gives CDR1 LNHDA, CDR2 SQIVND (reference sequence). The ends lost 5 bases at V and 8 bases at J; junction bases unmatched: 8. The length of the CDR3 is 14 residues. This CDR3 reads CASSSGTGVLGYTF. CDR3 in DNA: TGTGCCAGTAGTTCCGGGACAGGGGTTTTAGGCTACACCTTC.

The chain couples TRBV28 to TRBJ1-5; perhaps TRBD1 as D (5 bases). Germline V CDR1 and CDR2: MDHEN, SYDVKM. V was trimmed by 6 bases and J by 3 bases, leaving 21 bases between them. The CDR3 has 17 residues. The CDR3, as DNA: TGTGCCAGCAGCTCTCCCGGGGGACGGATGCTCAATCAGCCCCAGCATTTT. Translation gives CASSSPGGRMLNQPQHF.